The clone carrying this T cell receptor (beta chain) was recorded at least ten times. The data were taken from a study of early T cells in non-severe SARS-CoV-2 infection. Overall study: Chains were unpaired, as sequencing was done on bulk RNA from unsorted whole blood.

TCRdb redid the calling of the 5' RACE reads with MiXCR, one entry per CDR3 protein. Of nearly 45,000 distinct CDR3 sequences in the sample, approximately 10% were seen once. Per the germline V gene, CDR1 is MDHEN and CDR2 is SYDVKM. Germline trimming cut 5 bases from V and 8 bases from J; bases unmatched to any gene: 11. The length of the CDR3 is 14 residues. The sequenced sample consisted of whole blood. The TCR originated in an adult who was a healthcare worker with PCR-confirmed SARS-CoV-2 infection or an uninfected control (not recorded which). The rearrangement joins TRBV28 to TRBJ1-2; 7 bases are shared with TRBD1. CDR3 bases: TGTGCCAGCAGTCCACCTACAGGGGCGAAGGGCTACACCTTC. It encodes CASSPPTGAKGYTF.